The following is a T cell receptor beta chain sequence with its context. Followed longitudinally, the Seattle patients had been enrolled during active infection. This record comes from a study of blood T cell repertoires in COVID-19. Study in general: Specimens from acute and convalescent COVID-19 originated in the United States, Italy and Spain.

TCRdb's table, derived via immunoSEQ multiplex PCR, lists solely in-frame clones and lacks some. The table shows 200,000 to 250,000 clones, with around 86% occurring only once. V dropped 2 bases and J dropped 3; count of bases not matched to a gene: 9. In germline, CDR1 is LNHDA, CDR2 SQIVND (reference sequence). The CDR3 totals 17 residues. Sequencing input: peripheral blood. The source is a woman aged 70-85 years with COVID-19, enrolled during active disease. The chain couples TRBV19 to TRBJ2-4, with TRBD2 matching 8 bases. CDR3 DNA sequence: TGTGCCAGTAGTATACGCCCCCTTACTAGCGGCAAAAACATTCAGTACTTC. It codes for CASSIRPLTSGKNIQYF.